These 3 T cell receptor beta chains were sequenced from one sample in a study of cytomegalovirus exposure and HLA in healthy donors. This PCR relied on a set of 60 Vbeta primers and 13 Jbeta primers. Sequencing used immunoSEQ multiplex PCR; TCRdb keeps in-frame clones, though not all of them. The sample carries about 180,000 clones, around four fifths recorded once. Sequences were obtained from PBMCs. Every receptor here comes from a man between 18 and 35 years old in good health and CMV-seronegative.

J is TRBJ2-1 and V is TRBV6-4; 7 bases line up with TRBD1. Trimming at V came to 4 bases and at J to 1 base, leaving 7 bases not matched to a gene. This CDR3 spans 16 amino acids. The germline CDR1 and CDR2 sequences are MRHNA and SNTAGT. The CDR3, as DNA: TGTGCCAGCAGTGCCACTTGGACAGGATCCTACAATGAGCAGTTCTTC. Translating it yields CASSATWTGSYNEQFF.

The chain recombines TRBV5-6 with TRBJ2-7, with 10 bases fitting TRBD2. There are 14 residues in the CDR3. Germline V gene lookup returns CDR1 SGHDT and CDR2 YYEEEE. The V and J ends lost 5 bases and 6 bases, in that order; junction bases with no gene match: 8. The DNA of the CDR3 is TGTGCCAGCAGAATAGCGGGAGGCTCGCGCGAGCAGTACTTC. Its translation is CASRIAGGSREQYF.

In this sample, this clone turned up a few times. This chain uses TRBV11-3 with TRBJ2-5, with TRBD1 as a possible D gene (5 bases). This CDR3 has 13 amino acids. Germline V gene sequence: CDR1 SGHNT, CDR2 YENEEA. The germline V and J ends were trimmed by 1 base and 6 bases, with 9 bases remaining between them. Written as DNA, the CDR3 is TGTGCCAGCAGCTTAGGATCAGGGAAGACCCAGTACTTC. This sequence encodes CASSLGSGKTQYF.